Sequencing of this T cell receptor beta chain was carried out in a study of T-cell reconstitution after alpha-beta-depleted transplantation in children. V was shortened by 1 base and J by 7 bases, with 11 bases between the two germline ends. This CDR3 has 15 residues. Germline V gene lookup returns CDR1 SGHVS and CDR2 FNYEAQ. Unique molecular identifiers featured in how the TCRbeta library was prepared. A single record per CDR3 protein comes from TCRdb applying MiXCR to the PCR reads. The sample has fewer than 200,000 distinct CDR3 sequences, less than 8% seen once. The TCR was taken from a human donor who donated a stem cell graft to a child with Wiskott-Aldrich syndrome. The sequencing here drew on PBMCs from the stem cell graft donor, taken from the stem cell graft. The chain couples TRBV7-6 to TRBJ1-6; D may be TRBD1 (5 bases). CDR3 in DNA: TGTGCCAGCAGCTTAGATGCGGGACTCAATTCACCCCTCCACTTT. Translation gives CASSLDAGLNSPLHF.